This T cell receptor (beta chain) was obtained from a study of cytomegalovirus exposure and HLA in healthy donors (dated by TCRdb to 2017 to 2019). Regarding the study in general: According to an earlier analysis of a few hundred of the donors, about 180 million T cells yielded 90 million to 130 million unique TCR beta sequences and approximately 280 Gb of sequence data. An early release covering roughly 600 HLA-typed donors comprised approximately 300 gigabases of sequencing data and 85 million or so unique TCR sequences. Of the approximately 400 genotyped donors, 65% to 90% were placed in the genetic ancestry cluster associated with self-reported Caucasian donors. The aim of the study was to test whether cataloging public T cell receptors could identify signatures of past pathogen exposure. Using immunosequencing, the study profiled T cell repertoires from around 680 subjects and related those repertoires to cytomegalovirus serostatus. Besides the first cohort of around 670 subjects, a separate validation cohort made up of roughly 120 different subjects was used. To predict cytomegalovirus infection status, the study brought together high-throughput TCR immunosequencing, statistical association of individual TCRs with disease status, and machine learning. In a later analysis, previously published TCR beta repertoires from some 640 donors were re-analyzed and high-resolution HLA genotyping was added so that TCR occurrence patterns could be studied. Rather than using new phenotypic data, the later analysis identified candidate immune exposures from TCR beta sequences and from how often those sequences occurred across donors. An earlier analysis of 450 to 750 of the donors used high-throughput TCR beta sequencing to judge whether each TCR beta V gene segment behaved as functional or pseudogenic. Donor age, sex, ethnicity and CMV serostatus were compiled alongside the repertoire data. A later genetic analysis used genome-wide SNP genotypes for about 55% of the 666 donors, treating that subset as a discovery cohort. All discovery cohort repertoires had been generated using a single sequencing platform. HLA typing included class I and class II loci at four-digit resolution. Typing coverage differed by locus: A, B, C, DRB1 and DQB1 were typed in roughly 620-630 donors, DQA1 in 522, DPA1 in 600 to 610, and DPB1 in 450 to 480. Roughly five DR-DQ haplotypes were treated as single units for association and clustering because of strong linkage in the cohort. Among around 400 genotyped donors of the cohort, an average of approximately 240,000 unique TCR beta nucleotide sequences were sequenced per donor, approximately 20% of them non-productive. The research as a whole found: A cluster of highly shared sequence variants was judged likely to be a technical artifact of the sequencing pipeline. When HLA alleles, especially DR and DQ, strongly co-occurred, attributing TCR associations to individual alleles was difficult. The only immune exposure information available for the cohort was CMV serostatus. In vitro tests confirmed that three of the cytomegalovirus-associated TCR beta chains recognize cytomegalovirus antigens. In a later genetic analysis, a missense DCLRE1C variant was associated with V-gene and J-gene trimming of TCR beta chains, and the association was replicated in an independent cohort. The classifier was reported to diagnose cytomegalovirus status with high specificity and sensitivity in both the original and validation cohorts. Some 15 rarely observed V segments, including chromosome 9 orphons, were excluded from the earlier analysis of about 610 of the donors because counts were too low. At a false discovery rate of 0.05, a later analysis linked about 16,000 TCR beta sequences to specific HLA alleles. A further reported finding was that TCR beta sequences accurately predicted the HLA-A and HLA-B alleles for most subjects in the first cohort. A total of 164 TCR beta chains were listed by the study as associated with cytomegalovirus. Linkage disequilibrium might explain the correlated functional status among segregating V segments, but an unknown experimental factor could not be excluded. In a later genetic analysis, fewer N-insertions in productive TCRs were reported among donors in an Asian-associated ancestry cluster than the roughly 710-donor mean. A later analysis found that most CMV-associated TCR beta chains appeared HLA-restricted, with HLA associations seemingly driven largely by CMV exposure. An earlier analysis of around 500 of the donors showed that most TCR beta V segments appeared in productive rearrangements either about 87% or about 30% of the time, which broadly matched IMGT annotations. The presence/absence analyses assumed that sequencing depth was roughly uniform across donors, and that assumption may not be true. According to the authors, the approach could potentially be generalized to other disease states and immunological phenotypes. Most TCR sequences were seen in very few donors, while some public TCRs were found in many individuals. Because HLA typing was unavailable for some donors at each locus, only the typed subset was used in association tests. According to a later analysis, parvovirus B19, influenza, CMV and Epstein-Barr virus appeared linked to several top co-occurrence clusters. In a later analysis, TCR association rates were found to vary across HLA loci, with the most associated TCRs seen for DRB1 alleles and the fewest for HLA-C alleles. In this cohort, only TCR beta chains were sequenced, and detectable features were limited by the absence of alpha or paired-chain data. In a later analysis, HLA-associated TCR beta chains showed more clonal expansion and lower generation probabilities than non-associated chains that were equally common. Because the 87-base-pair reads could not distinguish some IMGT-functional V segments, including TRBV6-2 and TRBV6-3, those segments were excluded.

With regard to this clone: The clone's antigen remains unknown. Base qualities are not provided; no much larger clone lies one nucleotide away.

In total, approximately 610 healthy bone marrow donors made up the cohort. Cohort members were all nominally healthy when sampled, although unrecorded immune exposures were likely present. The donor was CMV seronegative and was included in the group of several hundred seronegative cohort members. Every donor gave a peripheral blood sample, and the peripheral blood mononuclear cells from that sample were used for TCR beta sequencing. Genomic DNA was extracted from the blood cell samples with the Qiagen DNeasy Blood Extraction Kit. Taken from the germline V gene, the CDR1 and CDR2 loops are SGHRS and YFSETQ. Inclusive of the bounding cysteine and phenylalanine, the CDR3 is 15 residues long. Only the CDR3 part of the read is kept: 45 bases, read in frame from the first base. V lost 0 bases and J lost 1 base; the stretch between them is 8 bases long. The receptor library was made with the immunoSEQ multiplex PCR assay. A mixture of 60 forward primers for TCR Vbeta segments and 13 reverse primers for TCR Jbeta segments was used in the multiplex PCR. The CDR3 region of rearranged TCR beta genes was amplified from genomic DNA by a multiplex PCR assay. The amplified TCR beta libraries were sequenced on the Illumina HiSeq System as 87-base-pair reads. In the source study's methods: In a later analysis, some 80 million unique TCR beta chains were counted across the approximately 640 repertoires, and roughly 10 million of these chains were shared by at least two donors. Raw reads were error-corrected and collapsed into unique sequences by a nearest-neighbor algorithm in which closely related sequences were merged to remove PCR and sequencing errors. V, D and J gene segments were assigned by aligning CDR3 sequences to IMGT reference sequences. Each retained sequence needed at least a six-nucleotide match to both a V gene segment and a J gene segment. Rearrangements were classified as productive when the CDR3 lacked stop codons and remained in frame with V and J, and all other rearrangements were classified as non-productive. Following IMGT convention, CDR3 was defined as the stretch from the second conserved V-encoded cysteine to the conserved J-encoded phenylalanine. In an earlier analysis of approximately 590 of the donors, sequences lacking an unambiguous match to a single V gene segment were excluded. An earlier analysis of 587 of the donors classified V segments as functional when productive rearrangements were above 56.7% and as segregating when the standard deviation between donors was above 5%. To diagnose cytomegalovirus status from the catalog of TCR beta chain sequences, a statistical classification framework was built. A later analysis assigned V and J genes by comparing TCR nucleotide sequences with IMGT/GENE-DB human TR gene sequences. A later analysis assigned CDR3 sequences and most-parsimonious VDJ recombination scenarios with the TCRdist pipeline. In a later analysis, each TCR beta chain was defined by its CDR3 amino acid sequence together with its V-gene family, and reads lacking a unique V-gene family were excluded. A later analysis removed over 500 highly shared, low-generation-probability nucleotide sequences to deal with suspected cross-contamination and a sequencing artifact. A later analysis calculated a clonal expansion index for each public chain from normalized within-repertoire ranks of inferred template counts. In a later analysis, generation probabilities were computed with a VDJ recombination model fitted to out-of-frame rearrangements, and the resulting probabilities were checked against IGoR. A later analysis scored TCR-TCR, TCR-HLA and TCR-CMV co-occurrence with hypergeometric tests, applying a repertoire-size bias correction to TCR pairs. A later analysis estimated false discovery rates by permuting HLA or CMV assignments 20 times. In a later analysis, co-occurring TCRs were grouped using DBSCAN, and TCRdist sequence similarity was added for clustering within HLA-allele-positive subsets. Repertoires with fewer than 30,000 or more than 120,000 public chains were left out of co-occurrence clustering, as were several repertoires with anomalous nucleotide sharing. TCRdb's version of the immuneACCESS table is confined to in-frame rearrangements and falls short of the full clone set. An unresolved V gene accounts for under half of the shortfall where checked; the remainder is of unknown origin. V and J calls and clone size follow that table, whereas D and trimming were derived from the DNA. Counted in this sample were some 140,000 clones; roughly 79% of them appeared once. Just under 1% of the sample rests with the top ten.

The TCR comes from a man younger than 35 in good health and CMV-seronegative. The chain is encoded by TRBV5-1 joined to TRBJ1-3, with TRBD1 perhaps the D gene, on 5 matching bases. Sequencing was performed on PBMCs. The CDR3 reads CASSLAGQSGNTIYF. At the DNA level, the sequence is TGCGCCAGCAGCTTGGCAGGACAATCTGGAAACACCATATATTTT.